The text below deals with one T cell receptor beta chain. Its antigen is not identified. Germline trimming cut 3 bases from V and 8 bases from J; bases unmatched to any gene: 14. This CDR3 is 16 amino acids long. The germline V gene encodes CDR1 MDHEN and CDR2 SYDVKM. PCR employed 60 Vbeta and 13 Jbeta primers. Libraries were prepared by immunoSEQ multiplex PCR; TCRdb keeps only in-frame clonotypes and omits some of them. The table lists 140,000 to 150,000 clones, approximately 70% of them singletons. This specimen belongs to a study of cytomegalovirus exposure and HLA in healthy donors. The study's findings and limits: Cytomegalovirus status was reportedly diagnosed by the classifier with high specificity and sensitivity. Researchers catalogued roughly 170 TCR beta chains as cytomegalovirus-associated.

The material sequenced was PBMCs. The receptor comes from a woman aged 60 to 75 in good health and CMV-seronegative. The chain combines TRBV28 with TRBJ2-3; 7 bases agree with TRBD1. The CDR3 reads CASSFADRLDLATQYF. In nucleotides, the CDR3 is TGTGCCAGCAGTTTTGCGGACAGGCTCGACCTTGCTACGCAGTATTTT. Variable domain in full (rest from reference TRBV28 and TRBJ2-3): DVKVTQSSRYLVKRTGEKVFLECVQDMDHENMFWYRQDPGLGLRLIYFSYDVKMKEKGDIPEGYSVSREKKERFSLILESASTNQTSMYLCASSFADRLDLATQYFGPGTRLTVL.